Listed here are 8 T cell receptor beta chains from one sample, sequenced in a study of CD8+CD57+ T cells in acquired aplastic anemia. Template material for TCR beta VDJ and CDR3 profiling consisted of genomic DNA. TCRdb ran MiXCR on the reads and lists one entry per CDR3 protein. The sample lists 190,000 or so distinct CDR3 sequences, 60% to 65% occurring once. Material for sequencing was sorted CD4+, CD8+, or CD8+CD57+ T cells (not recorded which) from PBMCs. The receptors were gathered from a human donor in good health.

Worth noting for this clonotype: The missing conserved phenylalanine or tryptophan at the end of this CDR3 makes a read error likely. This sequence joins TRBV12-3 or TRBV12-4 and TRBJ2-2, with 7 positions matching TRBD2. This CDR3 is built from 16 residues. DNA of the CDR3: TGTGCTAGTGGTTTCCCGAGCGGGACCGGGACCGGGGAGCTGTTTCTT. This codes for CASGFPSGTGTGELFL.

This chain uses TRBV2 with TRBJ2-7; possible D gene TRBD2, 5 bases. The CDR3 has 15 amino acids. Germline V lookup: CDR1 SNHLY, CDR2 FYNNEI. The V end was cut by 6 bases, the J end by 5 bases, with 20 bases between. CDR3 in amino acids: CASSGGLTPGNEQYF. CDR3 DNA sequence: TGTGCCAGCAGCGGCGGACTGACCCCCGGGAACGAGCAGTACTTC.

V is TRBV27 and J is TRBJ2-5; 8 bases fit TRBD2. CDR1 is MNHEY, CDR2 SMNVEV, per germline (reference sequence). This CDR3 is 14 amino acids long. J was trimmed by 2 bases and V by 6 bases; bases with no gene match: 5. The DNA for the CDR3 is TGTGCCAGCAGCGGGGGGGATGCACAAGAGACCCAGTACTTC. It specifies CASSGGDAQETQYF.

The chain links TRBV7-3 to TRBJ2-1; 7 bases agree with TRBD2. Germline V gene data show CDR1 as SGHTA and CDR2 as FQGTGA. Trimming at V came to 2 bases and at J to 12 bases, leaving 16 bases not matched to a gene. This CDR3 spans 16 amino acids. CDR3 sequence reads: CASSLPVASGLGGQFF. CDR3 bases: TGTGCCAGCAGCTTACCCGTGGCTAGCGGATTAGGTGGGCAGTTCTTC.

V is TRBV19 and J is TRBJ1-2; 7 bases are a match to TRBD1. CDR1 and CDR2 (germline): LNHDA, SQIVND (reference sequence). The J segment lost 7 bases and the V segment lost 7 bases, leaving 12 bases of the junction unmatched. CDR3 size: 14 residues. DNA of the CDR3: TGTGCCAGTACCTTACAGACAGGGCAAGGTGGCTACACCTTC. This encodes CASTLQTGQGGYTF.

The chain is built from TRBV9 and TRBJ1-6; tentatively, D is TRBD1 (6 bases). Germline V gene lookup returns CDR1 SGDLS and CDR2 YYNGEE. The CDR3 is made up of 15 amino acids. Trimming pared 0 bases from V and 9 bases from J, leaving 13 bases between. CDR3 region: CASSVDQGRGSPLHF. CDR3 DNA sequence: TGTGCCAGCAGCGTAGATCAGGGCAGGGGTTCACCCCTCCACTTT.

CDR3 coding DNA: TGTGCCAGCAGCTTGGCCAGGAGACAGGACTACAATGAGCAGTTCTTC. Translation gives CASSLARRQDYNEQFF. The chain has TRBV5-5 and TRBJ2-1, with D perhaps TRBD1 (6 bases). The CDR3 sequence is 16 residues long. Germline V gene lookup returns CDR1 SGHKS and CDR2 YYEKEE (reference sequence). V was pared by 0 bases and J by 3 bases, with 13 bases between.

This clonotype showed up many times. This chain uses TRBV27 with TRBJ2-7, with 10 bases matching TRBD1. Germline assignment: CDR1 MNHEY and CDR2 SMNVEV (reference sequence). This CDR3 region has 14 residues. V lost 6 bases, J lost 7 bases, and 9 bases stayed unmatched. The CDR3 spells CASSLGTGVGEQYF. CDR3 nucleotides: TGTGCCAGCAGCCTCGGGACAGGGGTAGGGGAGCAGTACTTC.